These 18 T cell receptor beta chains were all obtained from the same sample, sequenced in a study of control samples from healthy donors and cancer patients. TCRdb's table, derived via immunoSEQ multiplex PCR, lists solely in-frame clones and lacks some. The sample holds 150,000 to 200,000 clones, just over 90% seen once. What was sequenced was blood. The receptors come from a man aged 25 to 40 in good health.

The rearrangement joins TRBV27 to TRBJ2-3; D possibly corresponds to TRBD1 (5 bases). V lost 6 bases and J 4 bases, leaving 11 bases between the germline ends. CDR1 is MNHEY and CDR2 is SMNVEV in the germline V gene (reference sequence). The CDR3 totals 13 residues. The CDR3 sequence: CASSPIRADTQYF. The CDR3, as DNA: TGTGCCAGCAGCCCTATCAGGGCAGATACGCAGTATTTT.

The V and J genes are TRBV5-1 and TRBJ2-3; 8 nucleotides match TRBD2. This CDR3 is built from 15 residues. Germline assignment: CDR1 SGHRS and CDR2 YFSETQ. J gave up 5 bases and V 0 bases, and 5 bases lay outside the gene matches. DNA of the CDR3: TGCGCCAGCAGCTTGGGAGGACTAGCCTTAGATACGCAGTATTTT. Its translation: CASSLGGLALDTQYF.

DNA for the CDR3: TGTGCCAGCAGTTTGTCTGCCGGAAACACCATATATTTT. This codes for CASSLSAGNTIYF. This chain joins TRBV27 and TRBJ1-3; D gene unclear. V gave up 3 bases and J gave up 4 bases, with 7 bases separating them. This CDR3 has 13 residues. The germline V gene encodes CDR1 MNHEY and CDR2 SMNVEV (reference sequence).

V usage is TRBV4-1 and J usage is TRBJ2-7; D perhaps matches TRBD2 (6 bases). Trimming took off 4 bases at V and 6 bases at J, with 19 bases between the two ends. The CDR3 runs 15 residues. Per germline, CDR1 MGHRA and CDR2 YSYEKL. The DNA of the CDR3 is TGCGCCAGCAGCCCACAAAGGGGTTCCGGGAGCGAGCAGTACTTC. Residues: CASSPQRGSGSEQYF.

The J gene is TRBJ1-2, the V gene TRBV15; 8 bases are a match to TRBD1. The CDR3 has 13 residues. From germline, CDR1 is LNHNV and CDR2 YYDKDF (reference sequence). With 0 bases clipped from V and 6 bases from J, the junction kept 0 bases outside the gene matches. As DNA, the CDR3 is TGTGCCACCAGCAGAGACAGGGGGCATGGCTACACCTTC. It codes for CATSRDRGHGYTF.

This clone showed up just once. The gene calls are TRBV19 and TRBJ2-1, with TRBD1 identical over 11 bases. This CDR3 comprises 15 residues. In germline, CDR1 is LNHDA, CDR2 SQIVND (reference sequence). With 5 bases clipped from V and 6 bases from J, the junction kept 6 bases outside the gene matches. DNA of the CDR3: TGTGCCAGTAGTCCGGGACAGGGGGGGACCAATGAGCAGTTCTTC. It encodes CASSPGQGGTNEQFF.

The chain employs TRBV6-5 and TRBJ2-2, with D uncertain. Germline V gives CDR1 MNHEY, CDR2 SVGAGI. CDR3 size: 11 residues. The ends were cut back, 5 bases at V and 4 bases at J, with 2 bases in the middle. The CDR3 DNA is TGTGCCAGCAGTCTCACCGGGGAGCTGTTTTTT. It yields the protein CASSLTGELFF.

The chain couples TRBV3-1 (or the pseudogene TRBV3-2) to TRBJ2-3; a possible D gene is TRBD2 (5 bases). Looked up from germline, CDR1 is LGHDT and CDR2 is YNNKEL (reference sequence). Trimming cost V 4 bases and J 0 bases, with 11 bases left between them. The CDR3 consists of 15 residues. DNA for the CDR3: TGTGCCAGCAGCCCTTCCGGGGTCAGCACAGATACGCAGTATTTT. Translated: CASSPSGVSTDTQYF.

V and J are TRBV19 and TRBJ2-2; the D is unclear. The V end was cut by 7 bases, the J end by 0 bases, with 6 bases between. This CDR3 has 13 residues. The germline V gene encodes CDR1 LNHDA and CDR2 SQIVND (reference sequence). The CDR3 DNA reads as TGTGCCAGTACCAGGTCGAACACCGGGGAGCTGTTTTTT. This gives the protein CASTRSNTGELFF. The variable domain in full, with the rest retrieved from reference TRBV19 and TRBJ2-2, is DGGITQSPKYLFRKEGQNVTLSCEQNLNHDAMYWYRQDPGQGLRLIYYSQIVNDFQKGDIAEGYSVSREKKESFPLTVTSAQKNPTAFYLCASTRSNTGELFFGEGSRLTVL.

The J gene is TRBJ1-1, the V gene TRBV12-3 or TRBV12-4, with D uncertain. Trimming left V 6 bases short and J 2 bases short, with 10 bases between. The CDR3 is made up of 13 amino acids. The CDR3 loop reads CASSSEGNTEAFF. The CDR3 DNA reads as TGTGCCAGCAGCTCCGAGGGAAACACTGAAGCTTTCTTT.

This chain uses TRBV25-1 with TRBJ2-7; D is unclear. The V gene's germline CDR1 is MGHDK and CDR2 SYGVNS. Trimming took off 10 bases at V and 7 bases at J, with 14 bases between the two ends. The CDR3 has 11 amino acids. The CDR3 spells CATSQAQEQYF. The CDR3, as DNA: TGTGCCACCTCTCAGGCCCAAGAGCAGTACTTC.

Details on this clone: One end of the junction varies from germline; a read error may be responsible. This rearrangement joins TRBV7-8 to TRBJ1-1; tentatively, D is TRBD1 (6 bases). CDR1 and CDR2 from the germline V gene are SGHVS and FQNEAQ. This CDR3 has 14 residues. CDR3 nucleotide sequence: TGTGCCAGCAGCTTACCCACAGGGCCCACTGAAGTTTTCTTT. The encoded protein is CASSLPTGPTEVFF.

This sequence joins TRBV4-2 and TRBJ1-2, with 9 positions matching TRBD1. The CDR3 runs to 14 residues. CDR1 is LGHNA, CDR2 YNFKEQ, per germline. Germline trimming cut 4 bases from V and 5 bases from J; bases unmatched to any gene: 5. This CDR3 reads CASSPWDREYGYTF. In DNA, the CDR3 is TGTGCCAGCAGCCCCTGGGACAGGGAGTATGGCTACACCTTC.

The chain has TRBV20-1 and TRBJ1-3, with D maybe TRBD1 (5 bases). V shed 3 bases and J shed 0 bases, with 9 bases lying between them. The length of the CDR3 is 14 residues. The germline V gene has CDR1 DFQATT and CDR2 SNEGSKA (reference sequence). This CDR3 reads CSASTGTSGNTIYF. The CDR3 bases are TGCAGTGCTAGTACAGGCACCTCTGGAAACACCATATATTTT.

The chain employs TRBV3-1 (or the pseudogene TRBV3-2) and TRBJ1-1; TRBD1 matches at 12 bases. This CDR3 is built from 17 residues. CDR1 is LGHDT, CDR2 YNNKEL, per germline (reference sequence). Trimming cost V 4 bases and J 4 bases; bases outside gene matches: 10. The CDR3 nucleotides are TGTGCCAGCAGCCTCGGGGGACAGGGGGCGAAGGGCACTGAAGCTTTCTTT. Protein sequence: CASSLGGQGAKGTEAFF.

The V and J genes are TRBV9 and TRBJ2-1; 9 positions agree with TRBD2. Germline CDR1 and CDR2: SGDLS and YYNGEE. The V segment lost 4 bases and the J segment 6 bases; nucleotides outside the gene matches: 5. This CDR3 contains 14 residues. Here the CDR3 DNA reads TGTGCCAGCAGCCTGCGGGGGGGCACCAATGAGCAGTTCTTC. Its translation is CASSLRGGTNEQFF. The full variable domain, rest sourced from reference TRBV9 and TRBJ2-1, is DSGVTQTPKHLITATGQRVTLRCSPRSGDLSVYWYQQSLDQGLQFLIQYYNGEERAKGNILERFSAQQFPDLHSELNLSSLELGDSALYFCASSLRGGTNEQFFGPGTRLTVL.

The V gene is TRBV14, the J gene TRBJ1-2, with D unresolved. With 0 bases removed from V and 4 bases from J, the gap between germline ends came to 12 bases. Germline V gives CDR1 SGHDN, CDR2 FVKESK. This CDR3 is built from 15 residues. The CDR3 nucleotides are TGTGCCAGCAGCCAAGATCGCTGGGGTGCCTATGGCTACACCTTC. Amino acids: CASSQDRWGAYGYTF.

The V call is TRBV19, the J call TRBJ1-5; 9 nucleotides line up with TRBD1. The CDR3 contains 14 residues. CDR1 LNHDA and CDR2 SQIVND come from the germline V gene (reference sequence). The V segment lost 6 bases and the J segment 8 bases; nucleotides outside the gene matches: 8. The CDR3 coding sequence is TGTGCCAGTAGCTTGACAGGGGGAGGAGAGCCCCAGCATTTT. As protein: CASSLTGGGEPQHF. Drawing the rest from reference TRBV19 and TRBJ1-5, the complete variable domain is DGGITQSPKYLFRKEGQNVTLSCEQNLNHDAMYWYRQDPGQGLRLIYYSQIVNDFQKGDIAEGYSVSREKKESFPLTVTSAQKNPTAFYLCASSLTGGGEPQHFGDGTRLSIL.